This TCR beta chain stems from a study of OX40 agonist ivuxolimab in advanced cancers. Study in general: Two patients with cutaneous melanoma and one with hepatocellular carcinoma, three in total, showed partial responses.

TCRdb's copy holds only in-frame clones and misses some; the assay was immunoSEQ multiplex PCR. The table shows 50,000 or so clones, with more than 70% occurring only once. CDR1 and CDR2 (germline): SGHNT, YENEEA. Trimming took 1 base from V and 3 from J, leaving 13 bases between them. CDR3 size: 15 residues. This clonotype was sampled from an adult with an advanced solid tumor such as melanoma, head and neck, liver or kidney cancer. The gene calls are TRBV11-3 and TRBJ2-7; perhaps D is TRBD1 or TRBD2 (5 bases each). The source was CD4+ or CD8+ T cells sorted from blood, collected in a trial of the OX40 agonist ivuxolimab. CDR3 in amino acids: CASSLGDGDIYEQYF. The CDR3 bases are TGTGCCAGCAGCTTAGGGGACGGCGATATCTACGAGCAGTACTTC.